These T cell receptor beta chains were read from a single sample in a study of early T cells in non-severe SARS-CoV-2 infection. TCRdb reanalysed the 5' RACE reads using MiXCR and keeps one entry per CDR3 protein. The table shows under 25,000 distinct CDR3 sequences, with 4.5% to 6% occurring only once. Sequencing was performed on whole blood. The receptors were sampled from an adult who was a healthcare worker with PCR-confirmed SARS-CoV-2 infection or an uninfected control (not recorded which). Each CDR3 is given with its conserved first and last residue. The D gene is left open where the match is weak. Clone size is stated in some rows and not others, as once, few, many or a class when expanded.

TRBD1 many TRBJ2-7 TRBV19 TGTGCCAGCGGACAGGCGACCTACGAGCAGTACTTC CASGQATYEQYF
. many TRBJ1-2 TRBV25-1 TGTGCCAGCAGTGAAGGAACCGGGACCGTTCGATATGGCTACACCTTC CASSEGTGTVRYGYTF
. . TRBJ1-2 TRBV7-3 TGTGCCAGCAGCTTAACCCCGGACACAGGGTCGATAAACGGCTACACCTTC CASSLTPDTGSINGYTF
. . TRBJ2-7 TRBV29-1 TGCAGCGTTGAAACCAGGGATTACGAGCAGTACTTC CSVETRDYEQYF
. many TRBJ2-3 TRBV27 TGTGCCAGCAGTAACACAGATACGCAGTATTTT CASSNTDTQYF
TRBD1 few TRBJ2-1 TRBV7-2 TGTGCCAGCAGCCGACAGGGGAGTGCCTACAATGAGCAGTTCTTC CASSRQGSAYNEQFF
. medium-sized TRBJ1-2 TRBV11-2 TGTGCCAGCAGTTCAGGAGGGGACATGAAGGGCTACACCTTC CASSSGGDMKGYTF
. few TRBJ2-2 TRBV5-1 TGCGCCAGCAGCCTAGCAGCGAATACGAACACCGGGGAGCTGTTTTTT CASSLAANTNTGELFF
TRBD1 many TRBJ1-5 TRBV28 TGTGCCAGCAGTCGAGACAGGGAGGGTCAGCCCCAGCATTTT CASSRDREGQPQHF
. many TRBJ2-3 TRBV7-6 TGTGCCAGCAGCTTAGGTGGGGGCGGAGCAGATACGCAGTATTTT CASSLGGGGADTQYF
. many TRBJ1-2 TRBV12-3/TRBV12-4 TGTGCCAGCAGTTTAGCGCGGCGGGGGCCCTATGGCTACACCTTC CASSLARRGPYGYTF
. . TRBJ1-2 TRBV7-9 TGTGCCAGCAGCTTCCAGTCCGTCTATGGCTACACCTTC CASSFQSVYGYTF
. many TRBJ1-1 TRBV20-1 TGCAGTGCTAGAGATGGAAAGGCAGGAGCTTTCTTT CSARDGKAGAFF
. many TRBJ2-7 TRBV27 TGTGCCAGCAGTTTAAGTCCGCCCCCAGGTACTTCCTACGAGCAGTACTTC CASSLSPPPGTSYEQYF
. . TRBJ2-1 TRBV11-2 TGTGCCAGCAGCGCCGGGACCGAGCAGTTCTTC CASSAGTEQFF
TRBD2 many TRBJ2-1 TRBV11-2 TGTGCCAGCAGCTTTGGGACTATCCACAATGAGCAGTTCTTC CASSFGTIHNEQFF
TRBD1 medium-sized TRBJ2-7 TRBV11-2 TGTGCCAGCAGCTTGGCTGCCGGGACAGTTCCCTACGAGCAGTACTTC CASSLAAGTVPYEQYF
TRBD2 few TRBJ2-1 TRBV12-3/TRBV12-4 TGTGCCAGCAGTTCCACCCCGGGACTAGCGGGGGGACGGGTGACAGCTGAGCAGTTCTTC CASSSTPGLAGGRVTAEQFF
TRBD1 . TRBJ1-4 TRBV7-2 TGTGCCAGCAGCGATTCCGGGACAGTTAATGAAAAACTGTTTTTT CASSDSGTVNEKLFF
. few TRBJ1-1 TRBV14 TGTGCCAGCAGCCAAGGGCCGAACACTGAAGCTTTCTTT CASSQGPNTEAFF
. . TRBJ2-7 TRBV5-5 TGTGCCAGCAGCTTTCGAGGGGGGACCTCCTACGAGCAGTACTTC CASSFRGGTSYEQYF
. few TRBJ2-7 TRBV20-1 TGCAGTGCTAGTAGGGGGAACGAGCAGTACTTC CSASRGNEQYF
. many TRBJ1-4 TRBV10-3 TGTGCCATCAGGGGGCAGGGCAATGAAAAACTGTTTTTT CAIRGQGNEKLFF
TRBD2 . TRBJ2-7 TRBV7-6 TGTGCCAGCAGCTTCGGGCTAGCGGGGGGTGGAACTACCGAGCAGTACTTC CASSFGLAGGGTTEQYF
. . TRBJ2-5 TRBV7-6 TGTGCCAGCAGCTTAGCGAGGACAGAAGCTCAAGAGACCCAGTACTTC CASSLARTEAQETQYF
. many TRBJ1-1 TRBV19 TGTGCCAGTAGTATACAGGGGAGCACTGAAGCTTTCTTT CASSIQGSTEAFF
. many TRBJ2-5 TRBV7-9 TGTGCCAGCAGCTTCGGAGGAGGCGAGGAGACCCAGTACTTC CASSFGGGEETQYF
TRBD2 few TRBJ2-3 TRBV19 TGTGCCAGTAGCCTTAGCGGGGGGGCCTCGGGAGATACGCAGTATTTT CASSLSGGASGDTQYF
. few TRBJ2-2 TRBV29-1 TGCAGCGTTGATTGGAACACCGGGGAGCTGTTTTTT CSVDWNTGELFF
. few TRBJ2-7 TRBV6-6 TGTGCCAGCAGTTCTCCGACGGACCTGTACGAGCAGTACTTC CASSSPTDLYEQYF
. many TRBJ1-1 TRBV29-1 TGCAGCGTTGAAGACTGGGCAGGGGTAGGCACTGAAGCTTTCTTT CSVEDWAGVGTEAFF
TRBD1 . TRBJ1-3 TRBV10-2 TGCGCCATCGCGACAGGGTCTGGAAACACCATATATTTT CAIATGSGNTIYF
TRBD2 many TRBJ2-3 TRBV7-3 TGTGCCAGCAGCTCCCGAACTAGCGGGGGCACAGATACGCAGTATTTT CASSSRTSGGTDTQYF
TRBD2 many TRBJ2-3 TRBV20-1 TGCAGTGCTAGCGGGGGGGCCTCTGAAGATACGCAGTATTTT CSASGGASEDTQYF
. . TRBJ2-2 TRBV5-1 TGCGCCAGCAGCTTGGTCTCCGGAACCATTGCCGGGGAGCTGTTTTTT CASSLVSGTIAGELFF
. few TRBJ2-7 TRBV29-1 TGCAGCGTCGGGAACAGGGACGAGCAGTACTTC CSVGNRDEQYF
. few TRBJ1-3 TRBV30 TGTGCCTGGAGCAGATCCGGGACGAGGACGAACACCATATATTTT CAWSRSGTRTNTIYF
. . TRBJ2-7 TRBV6-2/TRBV6-3 TGTGCCAGCAGTTACCGGGGTGGTGAGCAGTACTTC CASSYRGGEQYF
TRBD1 many TRBJ2-4 TRBV29-1 TGCAGCGTTGAAAGGCAGGGGGAAGACATTCAGTACTTC CSVERQGEDIQYF
TRBD1 . TRBJ2-1 TRBV29-1 TGCAGCGTTGTTCCGGACAGGGTGGAAAATGAGCAGTTCTTC CSVVPDRVENEQFF
. many TRBJ1-3 TRBV10-3 TGTGCCATCACCAGGGACAACTACTCTGGAAACACCATATATTTT CAITRDNYSGNTIYF